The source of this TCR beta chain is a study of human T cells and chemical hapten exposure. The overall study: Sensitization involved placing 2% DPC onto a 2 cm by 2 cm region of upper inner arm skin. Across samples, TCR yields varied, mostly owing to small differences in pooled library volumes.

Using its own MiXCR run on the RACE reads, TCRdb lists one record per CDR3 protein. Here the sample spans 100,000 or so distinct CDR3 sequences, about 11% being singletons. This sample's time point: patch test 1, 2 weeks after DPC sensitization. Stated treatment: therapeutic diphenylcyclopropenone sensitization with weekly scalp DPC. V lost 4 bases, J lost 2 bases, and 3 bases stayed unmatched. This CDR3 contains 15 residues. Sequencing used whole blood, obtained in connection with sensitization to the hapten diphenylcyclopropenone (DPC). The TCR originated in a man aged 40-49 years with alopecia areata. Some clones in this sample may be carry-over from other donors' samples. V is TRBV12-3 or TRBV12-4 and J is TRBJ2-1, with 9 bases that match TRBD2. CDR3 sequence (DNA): TGTGCCAGCAGTTGGCTAGCGGGACCCTACAATGAGCAGTTCTTC. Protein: CASSWLAGPYNEQFF.